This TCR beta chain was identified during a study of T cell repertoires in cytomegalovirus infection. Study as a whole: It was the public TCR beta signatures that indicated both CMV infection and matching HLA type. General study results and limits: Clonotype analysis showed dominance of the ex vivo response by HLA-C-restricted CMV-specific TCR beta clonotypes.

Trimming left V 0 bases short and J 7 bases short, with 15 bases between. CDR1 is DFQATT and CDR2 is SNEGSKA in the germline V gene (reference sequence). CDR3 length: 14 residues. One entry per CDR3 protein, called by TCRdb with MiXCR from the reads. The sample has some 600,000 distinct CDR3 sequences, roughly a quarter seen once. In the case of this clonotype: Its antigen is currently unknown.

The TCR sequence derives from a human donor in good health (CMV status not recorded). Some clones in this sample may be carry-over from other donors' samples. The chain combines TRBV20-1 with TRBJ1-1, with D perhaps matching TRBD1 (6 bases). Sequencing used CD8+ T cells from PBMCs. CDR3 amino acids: CSARERQVSGEAFF. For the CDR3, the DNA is TGCAGTGCTAGAGAAAGACAGGTTTCGGGTGAAGCTTTCTTT.